These 5 T cell receptor beta chains were sequenced from one sample in a study of Graves' ophthalmopathy and Graves' hyperthyroidism. Investigators amplified TCR beta CDR3 regions from RNA transcripts. RT-PCR was first run with HTBI primers, then multiplex PCR in a second round. Each CDR3 protein gets one entry after TCRdb re-called the multiplex PCR reads with MiXCR. The table includes about 480,000 distinct CDR3 sequences, 13% to 15% detected once. Sequencing was carried out using blood. The receptor set was obtained from a woman in her thirties with Graves' ophthalmopathy.

In this sample, this clonotype turned up many times. The V gene is TRBV6-5, the J gene TRBJ2-5, with D possibly called TRBD1 or TRBD2 (5 bases each). Per the germline V gene, CDR1 is MNHEY and CDR2 is SVGAGI. Trimming cost V 0 bases and J 0 bases, with 8 bases left between them. This CDR3 is 15 amino acids long. CDR3 in DNA: TGTGCCAGCAGTTACTCGGGGGAATACCAAGAGACCCAGTACTTC. This sequence encodes CASSYSGEYQETQYF.

This clonotype was seen repeatedly, ten times or more. This chain uses TRBV7-2 with TRBJ2-7, with 10 positions matching TRBD1. With V trimmed by 6 bases and J by 2 bases, 7 bases remained unmatched. The CDR3 contains 15 residues. Looked up from germline, CDR1 is SGHTA and CDR2 is FQGNSA. CDR3 residues: CASSWDRGSPYEQYF. The CDR3 DNA reads TGTGCCAGCAGTTGGGACAGGGGTAGCCCCTACGAGCAGTACTTC. The full variable domain, rest sourced from reference TRBV7-2 and TRBJ2-7, is GAGVSQSPSNKVTEKGKDVELRCDPISGHTALYWYRQSLGQGLEFLIYFQGNSAPDKSGLPSDRFSAERTGGSVSTLTIQRTQQEDSAVYLCASSWDRGSPYEQYFGPGTRLTVT.

The table lists this clonotype with many counts. This chain joins TRBV28 and TRBJ2-7; the match to TRBD1 covers 8 bases. The junction had 14 bases not matched to a gene; V was cut back by 5 bases and J by 2 bases. Germline V lookup: CDR1 MDHEN, CDR2 SYDVKM. The CDR3 loop spans 17 amino acids. Written as DNA, the CDR3 is TGTGCCAGCAGTCACGCACAGGGGGTCCCACCTCCCTACGAGCAGTACTTC. This sequence encodes CASSHAQGVPPPYEQYF.

This clonotype showed up just a few times. V is TRBV7-9 and J is TRBJ1-1; possibly TRBD1 for D (6 bases). Deletions cut 3 bases from V and 2 bases from J, with 31 bases between. The CDR3 sequence is 21 residues long. From germline, CDR1 is SEHNR and CDR2 FQNEAQ (reference sequence). CDR3 sequence: CASSFPWGRGESTAPNTEAFF. CDR3 coding DNA: TGTGCCAGCAGCTTTCCTTGGGGTAGGGGGGAAAGCACCGCCCCCAACACTGAAGCTTTCTTT.

This clonotype was detected ten times or more. The chain uses TRBV12-3 or TRBV12-4 and TRBJ1-1; maybe TRBD1 (6 bases). The V gene lost 6 bases and the J gene lost 5 bases, with 22 bases spanning the gap. There are 16 residues in the CDR3. CDR3 amino acids: CASSNPLGGSGTEAFF. Written as DNA, the CDR3 is TGTGCCAGCAGCAACCCGCTTGGGGGCTCAGGGACTGAAGCTTTCTTT.